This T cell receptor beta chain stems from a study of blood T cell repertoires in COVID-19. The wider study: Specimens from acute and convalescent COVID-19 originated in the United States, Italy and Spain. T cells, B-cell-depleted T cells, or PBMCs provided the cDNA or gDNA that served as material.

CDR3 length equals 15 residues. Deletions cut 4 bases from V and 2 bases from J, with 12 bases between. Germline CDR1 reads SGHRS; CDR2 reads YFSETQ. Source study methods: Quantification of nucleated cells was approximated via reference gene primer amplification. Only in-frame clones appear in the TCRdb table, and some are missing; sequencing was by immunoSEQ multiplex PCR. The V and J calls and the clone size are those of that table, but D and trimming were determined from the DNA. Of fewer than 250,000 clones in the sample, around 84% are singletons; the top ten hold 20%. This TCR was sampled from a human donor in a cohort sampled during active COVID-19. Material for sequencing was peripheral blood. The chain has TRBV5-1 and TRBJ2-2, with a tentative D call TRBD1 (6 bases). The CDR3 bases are TGCGCCAGCAGCGCCCGGACAGCTAACACCGGGGAGCTGTTTTTT. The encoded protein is CASSARTANTGELFF. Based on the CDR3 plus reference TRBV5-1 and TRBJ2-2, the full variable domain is KAGVTQTPRYLIKTRGQQVTLSCSPISGHRSVSWYQQTPGQGLQFLFEYFSETQRNKGNFPGRFSGRQFSNSRSEMNVSTLELGDSALYLCASSARTANTGELFFGEGSRLTVL.